The 27 T cell receptor beta chains given below trace back to one sample, sequenced in a study of blood T cell repertoires in COVID-19. Method: immunoSEQ multiplex PCR; TCRdb's copy keeps in-frame clones and lacks some. The repertoire includes roughly 63,000 clones, 85% to 90% of them detected once, and about a fifth sits in the top ten. Input material: peripheral blood. The receptors here all came from a woman between 50 and 59 years old with active or convalescent COVID-19.

This chain links TRBV28 with TRBJ2-1; 7 bases are a match to TRBD1. The V gene's germline CDR1 is MDHEN and CDR2 SYDVKM. The CDR3 length is 16 residues. V was clipped by 2 bases and J by 3 bases; unmatched bases: 7. The CDR3 region has the DNA TGTGCCAGCAGTTTAAGGGGGCCGGGGCACTACAATGAGCAGTTCTTC. This gives the protein CASSLRGPGHYNEQFF.

The chain has TRBV9 and TRBJ2-2; D is ambiguous. V was shortened by 0 bases and J by 1 base, with 7 bases between the two germline ends. There are 15 residues in the CDR3. In germline, CDR1 is SGDLS, CDR2 YYNGEE. This CDR3 reads CASSVVGLNTGELFF. The CDR3 DNA is TGTGCCAGCAGCGTAGTGGGCCTGAACACCGGGGAGCTGTTTTTT.

The V and J genes are TRBV4-1 and TRBJ2-1, with unresolved D. V lost 1 base and J 1 base, leaving 11 bases between the germline ends. CDR3 length: 16 residues. The germline CDR1 and CDR2 sequences are MGHRA and YSYEKL. The CDR3 here is CASSQANLVSYNEQFF. CDR3 sequence (DNA): TGCGCCAGCAGCCAAGCTAACTTAGTGTCCTACAATGAGCAGTTCTTC.

V usage is TRBV11-3 and J usage is TRBJ2-3, with 15 bases lining up with TRBD2. CDR1 and CDR2 (germline): SGHNT, YENEEA. The CDR3 loop spans 17 amino acids. With V trimmed by 6 bases and J by 6 bases, 10 bases remained unmatched. DNA for the CDR3: TGTGCCAGCAGTCGGACTAGCGGGAGGGCCCGCGCGGATACGCAGTATTTT. Protein sequence: CASSRTSGRARADTQYF.

The chain recombines TRBV27 with TRBJ1-2, with 9 bases that match TRBD1. V gave up 5 bases and J gave up 7 bases; unmatched junction bases: 8. Germline CDR1 and CDR2: MNHEY and SMNVEV (reference sequence). CDR3 size: 14 residues. The DNA for the CDR3 is TGTGCCAGCAGTCTCGACAGGGGGAAGCTTGGCTACACCTTC. Encoded protein: CASSLDRGKLGYTF.

The chain is built from TRBV19 and TRBJ1-2, with D possibly matching TRBD1 (6 bases). The germline gives CDR1 LNHDA, CDR2 SQIVND (reference sequence). The CDR3 loop spans 14 amino acids. Deletions cut 6 bases from V and 7 bases from J, with 18 bases between. The CDR3 sequence is CASRVGQGTSGYTF. CDR3 bases: TGTGCCAGTAGGGTAGGCCAGGGGACCAGTGGCTACACCTTC.

In DNA, the CDR3 is TGTGCCAGCAGCGTAGAGAGGGTCACCAACTATGGCTACACCTTC. Its protein is CASSVERVTNYGYTF. The chain joins TRBV9 to TRBJ1-2; no clear D. In germline, CDR1 is SGDLS, CDR2 YYNGEE. This CDR3 contains 15 residues. Trimming left V 0 bases short and J 2 bases short, with 11 bases between.

This clone has a single count. V and J are TRBV19 and TRBJ2-7; 10 bases align to TRBD1. The trim removed 6 bases at V and 1 base at J, leaving 6 bases unmatched. The CDR3 is made up of 15 amino acids. Germline V gene sequence: CDR1 LNHDA, CDR2 SQIVND (reference sequence). In DNA, the CDR3 is TGTGCCAGTAGAGCCCGGACAGGGGGATCCTACGAGCAGTACTTC. Amino acids: CASRARTGGSYEQYF.

The chain employs TRBV27 and TRBJ2-3, with D possibly TRBD2 on 6 matching bases. This CDR3 contains 14 residues. The V end lost 7 bases, the J end lost 3 bases, and 14 bases lay between the germline ends. CDR1 and CDR2 from the germline V gene are MNHEY and SMNVEV (reference sequence). The CDR3 sequence: CASKREVGTDTQYF. DNA of the CDR3: TGTGCCAGCAAAAGGGAGGTCGGGACAGATACGCAGTATTTT.

The chain couples TRBV28 to TRBJ2-5; D remains ambiguous. This CDR3 is built from 14 residues. V lost 6 bases and J lost 2, with 13 bases in between. Looked up from germline, CDR1 is MDHEN and CDR2 is SYDVKM. The CDR3 bases are TGTGCCAGCAGAGGCGGCCAGCCACAAGAGACCCAGTACTTC. It yields the protein CASRGGQPQETQYF.

This chain joins TRBV10-1 and TRBJ2-2; 7 bases are shared with TRBD1. The CDR3 is 15 residues long. Germline V gene sequence: CDR1 WNHNN, CDR2 SYGVQD (reference sequence). Trimming removed 6 bases from V and 4 bases from J; junction bases left unmatched: 8. CDR3 DNA: TGCGCCAGCAGCCGGGACAGTAGTAGCACCGGGGAGCTGTTTTTT. It translates to CASSRDSSSTGELFF.

The DNA for the CDR3 is TGTGCCAGCAGTTTAAGTGACAGTCGGAATGGCTACACCTTC. Protein product: CASSLSDSRNGYTF. V and J are TRBV27 and TRBJ1-2; D possibly corresponds to TRBD1 (5 bases). The CDR3 spans 14 residues. From germline, CDR1 is MNHEY and CDR2 SMNVEV (reference sequence). Trimming stripped 2 bases from V and 6 bases from J, with 13 bases between.

This chain's CDR3 is CASSPWDRPYEQYF. The CDR3 DNA reads as TGTGCCAGCAGTCCGTGGGACAGACCCTACGAGCAGTACTTC. This chain connects TRBV28 to TRBJ2-7, with 7 bases fitting TRBD1. With 5 bases clipped from V and 2 bases from J, the junction kept 6 bases outside the gene matches. CDR3 size: 14 residues. Germline values: CDR1 MDHEN, CDR2 SYDVKM.

A single count supports this clone. The chain links TRBV6-6 to TRBJ2-7, with 13 bases identical to TRBD2. From germline, CDR1 is MNHNY and CDR2 SVGAGI (reference sequence). V gave up 5 bases and J gave up 5 bases; unmatched junction bases: 15. The CDR3 consists of 18 residues. The DNA for the CDR3 is TGTGCCAGCAGTCCCCCCCCGGGGACTAGCGGGGCCGGGCACGAGCAGTACTTC. It yields the protein CASSPPPGTSGAGHEQYF.

The chain has TRBV15 and TRBJ2-1; 10 nucleotides match TRBD2. From germline, CDR1 is LNHNV and CDR2 YYDKDF (reference sequence). The CDR3 runs to 18 residues. V shed 5 bases and J 8 bases; nucleotides not matched to a gene: 18. The CDR3 sequence: CATSGKRGAGGPSYEQFF. In nucleotides, the CDR3 is TGTGCCACCAGCGGAAAACGAGGAGCGGGAGGGCCTTCGTATGAGCAGTTCTTC.

The chain uses TRBV9 and TRBJ2-1; 15 bases agree with TRBD2. There are 16 residues in the CDR3. The V gene's germline CDR1 is SGDLS and CDR2 YYNGEE. Germline trimming cut 4 bases from V and 8 bases from J; bases unmatched to any gene: 7. The DNA for the CDR3 is TGTGCCAGCAGCTTAGGACTAGCGGGAGGGGCGGATGAGCAGTTCTTC. It is translated as CASSLGLAGGADEQFF.

The chain combines TRBV2 with TRBJ1-1; no firm D call. Germline values: CDR1 SNHLY, CDR2 FYNNEI. The CDR3 extends over 13 amino acids. V lost 4 bases and J 4 bases, leaving 10 bases between the germline ends. The CDR3 DNA reads as TGTGCCAGCAGTGTGTCGGGGAGCACTGAAGCTTTCTTT. Translating gives CASSVSGSTEAFF.

The V call is TRBV30, the J call TRBJ2-1; D is uncertain. V was shortened by 3 bases and J by 9 bases, with 9 bases between the two germline ends. The germline V gene has CDR1 GTSNPN and CDR2 SVGIG (reference sequence). The CDR3 covers 11 residues. The CDR3 DNA sequence: TGTGCCTGGAGCATCGGTGGTGAGCAGTTCTTC. It yields the protein CAWSIGGEQFF.

The chain joins TRBV5-6 to TRBJ1-2; 7 nucleotides agree with TRBD1. The CDR3 loop spans 14 amino acids. After removal of 4 bases from V and 8 bases from J, the junction contained 11 bases not matched to a gene. The germline V gene encodes CDR1 SGHDT and CDR2 YYEEEE. DNA of the CDR3: TGTGCCAGCAGCCTACAGGACAGGCCCCTGGGCTACACCTTC. Translated: CASSLQDRPLGYTF.

J is TRBJ2-5 and V is TRBV7-8; 8 positions agree with TRBD1. Looked up from germline, CDR1 is SGHVS and CDR2 is FQNEAQ. J lost 1 base, V lost 1 base, and 5 bases had no gene match. CDR3 length: 16 amino acids. The CDR3 nucleotides read TGTGCCAGCAGCTTAGGGATCGGGACAGGCCAAGAGACCCAGTACTTC. Protein product: CASSLGIGTGQETQYF.

The V gene is TRBV29-1, the J gene TRBJ2-5, with a possible D match to TRBD2 (6 bases). This CDR3 comprises 11 residues. Per the germline V gene, CDR1 is SQVTM and CDR2 is ANQGSEA. V gave up 7 bases and J gave up 7 bases, with 13 bases separating them. CDR3 residues: CSASREATQYF. For the CDR3, the DNA is TGCAGCGCAAGCAGGGAGGCGACCCAGTACTTC.

The chain uses TRBV12-5 and TRBJ1-1; D unresolved. The germline gives CDR1 LGHNT, CDR2 FRNRAP. V gave up 6 bases and J gave up 3 bases, with 5 bases separating them. CDR3 length equals 11 residues. The CDR3 DNA sequence: TGTGCTAGTGGGCAGTACACTGAAGCTTTCTTT. This gives the protein CASGQYTEAFF.

The CDR3: CASSLVIGTSGIFGTDTQYF. CDR3 coding DNA: TGTGCCAGCAGCTTGGTGATAGGGACTAGCGGGATCTTTGGCACAGATACGCAGTATTTT. The chain has TRBV5-8 and TRBJ2-3; 13 nucleotides agree with TRBD2. From germline, CDR1 is SGHTS and CDR2 YDEGEE. The CDR3 extends over 20 amino acids. V shed 0 bases and J 1 base; nucleotides not matched to a gene: 11. Full variable domain (rest looked up from reference TRBV5-8 and TRBJ2-3): EAGVTQSPTHLIKTRGQQATLRCSPISGHTSVYWYQQALGLGLQFLLWYDEGEERNRGNFPPRFSGRQFPNYSSELNVNALELEDSALYLCASSLVIGTSGIFGTDTQYFGPGTRLTVL.

The chain recombines TRBV3-1 (or the pseudogene TRBV3-2) with TRBJ2-7; 7 nucleotides match TRBD2. The V gene's germline CDR1 is LGHDT and CDR2 YNNKEL (reference sequence). The CDR3 totals 15 residues. V dropped 4 bases and J dropped 2; count of bases not matched to a gene: 8. This CDR3 is CASSRTGLPPYEQYF. DNA of the CDR3: TGTGCCAGCAGCCGCACGGGACTACCTCCCTACGAGCAGTACTTC.

This chain connects TRBV15 to TRBJ1-1; 8 bases align to TRBD1. V was clipped by 9 bases and J by 2 bases; unmatched bases: 5. Germline assignment: CDR1 LNHNV and CDR2 YYDKDF (reference sequence). This CDR3 has 13 residues. This chain's CDR3 is CATQDRENTEAFF. In DNA, the CDR3 is TGTGCCACTCAGGACAGGGAAAACACTGAAGCTTTCTTT.

The rearrangement joins TRBV7-6 to TRBJ2-5; D may be TRBD1 (6 bases). The V gene's germline CDR1 is SGHVS and CDR2 FNYEAQ. The CDR3 spans 16 residues. V lost 1 base and J 6 bases, leaving 18 bases between the germline ends. The CDR3 is CASSLGPGAGEKTQYF. The CDR3 DNA reads as TGTGCCAGCAGCTTAGGGCCCGGGGCAGGGGAAAAGACCCAGTACTTC.

The chain carries TRBV19 and TRBJ1-2; 9 nucleotides agree with TRBD1. CDR1 and CDR2 from the germline V gene are LNHDA and SQIVND (reference sequence). The CDR3 spans 13 residues. V was clipped by 11 bases and J by 7 bases; unmatched bases: 11. CDR3 loop: CASRAQGAGGYTF. CDR3 DNA sequence: TGTGCCTCGCGGGCACAGGGGGCGGGTGGCTACACCTTC.